These 13 T cell receptor beta chains were sequenced from one sample in a study of molecular identifiers for immune sequencing clone quantification. TCRdb independently ran MiXCR on the PCR reads; one entry per CDR3 protein. Among a few hundred thousand distinct CDR3 sequences, 24% were seen once, and the ten largest hold 0.65% to 0.75%. Sequencing used naive CD8+ T cells from blood, with Jurkat cell RNA spiked in. As to subset: FACS-sorted CD8+CD4-CCR7+CD45RA+ naive T cells. These receptors were taken from a human donor in good health. Some libraries in this study had Jurkat cell RNA spiked in.

V is TRBV7-2 and J is TRBJ1-5; D remains ambiguous. The CDR3 covers 16 residues. The V and J ends lost 5 bases and 4 bases respectively, with 18 bases between them. CDR1 and CDR2 from the germline V gene are SGHTA and FQGNSA. CDR3: CASSPDSQFPNQPQHF. Written as DNA, the CDR3 is TGTGCCAGCAGCCCGGACTCTCAATTCCCTAATCAGCCCCAGCATTTT.

This clonotype was picked up a small number of times. The V and J genes are TRBV7-2 and TRBJ2-1, with 15 bases lining up with TRBD2. From germline, CDR1 is SGHTA and CDR2 FQGNSA. The length of the CDR3 is 18 residues. The V gene end was trimmed by 4 bases and the J gene end by 5 bases; junction bases not matched to a gene: 9. The CDR3 protein is CASSSGLAGGPKDNEQFF. The CDR3, as DNA: TGTGCCAGCAGCTCAGGACTAGCGGGGGGGCCTAAGGACAATGAGCAGTTCTTC.

This chain joins TRBV19 and TRBJ2-5; 11 bases map to TRBD2. The ends lost 7 bases at V and 5 bases at J; junction bases unmatched: 9. The length of the CDR3 is 15 residues. Germline CDR1 reads LNHDA; CDR2 reads SQIVND (reference sequence). CDR3: CASTPGLAEPETQYF. The CDR3 region has the DNA TGTGCCAGTACGCCGGGACTAGCGGAGCCGGAGACCCAGTACTTC.

The table lists this clonotype with a few counts. The chain joins TRBV25-1 to TRBJ1-6; no definite D call. Trimming pared 3 bases from V and 0 bases from J, leaving 6 bases between. The CDR3 runs 15 residues. The germline V gene encodes CDR1 MGHDK and CDR2 SYGVNS. The CDR3 spells CASSESDSYNSPLHF. In DNA form, the CDR3 reads TGTGCCAGCAGTGAGAGTGACTCCTATAATTCACCCCTCCACTTT.

This clonotype was picked up a small number of times. The V gene is TRBV5-1, the J gene TRBJ2-3, with 13 bases matching TRBD2. Germline values: CDR1 SGHRS, CDR2 YFSETQ. V lost 4 bases and J lost 1; bases outside the gene matches: 9. CDR3 length equals 18 residues. The CDR3 loop is CASSAILGLAGGTDTQYF. The CDR3, as DNA: TGCGCCAGCAGCGCCATTCTTGGACTAGCGGGGGGCACAGATACGCAGTATTTT.

This clonotype was detected ten times or more. This chain connects TRBV6-5 to TRBJ2-7; 7 bases fit TRBD1. The V and J ends lost 4 bases and 5 bases, in that order; junction bases with no gene match: 8. There are 14 residues in the CDR3. Germline assignment: CDR1 MNHEY and CDR2 SVGAGI. CDR3 coding DNA: TGTGCCAGCAGTTTCCGGGACAGAAGCCACGAGCAGTACTTC. Translation gives CASSFRDRSHEQYF.

J is TRBJ2-7 and V is TRBV20-1; D is undetermined. V lost 4 bases and J lost 2, with 18 bases in between. The CDR3 loop spans 15 amino acids. Germline V gene data show CDR1 as DFQATT and CDR2 as SNEGSKA (reference sequence). In DNA, the CDR3 is TGCAGTGCTACCCCTTTAGTGGGCCCTACCTACGAGCAGTACTTC. It codes for CSATPLVGPTYEQYF.

This clonotype was detected many times. The chain carries TRBV2 and TRBJ1-2; the D gene is possibly TRBD1 (5 bases). Germline V lookup: CDR1 SNHLY, CDR2 FYNNEI. The CDR3 is 13 residues long. With 7 bases removed from V and 2 bases from J, the gap between germline ends came to 11 bases. In DNA, the CDR3 is TGTGCCAGCACCCCGACAGAAAACTATGGCTACACCTTC. The encoded protein is CASTPTENYGYTF.

This clonotype was detected many times. CDR3 bases: TGTGCCAGCAGCTTGGACCCCCAAGCTACCTACGAGCAGTACTTC. It yields the protein CASSLDPQATYEQYF. The chain employs TRBV5-4 and TRBJ2-7; no firm D call. The germline V and J ends were trimmed by 0 bases and 2 bases, with 12 bases remaining between them. Germline V gene sequence: CDR1 SGHNT, CDR2 YYREEE (reference sequence). The CDR3 spans 15 residues. Full variable domain (missing parts from reference TRBV5-4 and TRBJ2-7): ETGVTQSPTHLIKTRGQQVTLRCSSQSGHNTVSWYQQALGQGPQFIFQYYREEENGRGNFPPRFSGLQFPNYSSELNVNALELDDSALYLCASSLDPQATYEQYFGPGTRLTVT.

V and J are TRBV6-4 and TRBJ1-1; D is unresolved. CDR3 length: 12 amino acids. V gave up 4 bases and J gave up 8 bases, with 11 bases separating them. Germline V gives CDR1 MRHNA, CDR2 SNTAGT. The CDR3: CASSVGLAEAFF. The DNA for the CDR3 is TGTGCCAGCAGTGTCGGCTTAGCAGAAGCTTTCTTT.

This clonotype was seen at least ten times. V gene TRBV28 combines with J gene TRBJ2-3; perhaps TRBD1 as D (6 bases). V was clipped by 2 bases and J by 2 bases, with 11 bases between them. Per germline, CDR1 MDHEN and CDR2 SYDVKM. There are 15 residues in the CDR3. CDR3 protein: CASSLRGWNTDTQYF. The CDR3 nucleotides are TGTGCCAGCAGTTTAAGGGGGTGGAACACAGATACGCAGTATTTT.

The V and J genes are TRBV15 and TRBJ2-7; 9 bases map to TRBD1. Germline lookup yields CDR1 LNHNV and CDR2 YYDKDF (reference sequence). The length of the CDR3 is 15 residues. After removal of 1 base from V and 1 base from J, the junction contained 2 bases not matched to a gene. In DNA, the CDR3 is TGTGCCACCAGCAGAGCCGGGACAGGGTCCTACGAGCAGTACTTC. Its translation is CATSRAGTGSYEQYF.

The J gene is TRBJ2-5, the V gene TRBV12-3 or TRBV12-4; 7 bases line up with TRBD2. The CDR3 consists of 15 residues. The junction had 4 bases not matched to a gene; V was cut back by 3 bases and J by 0 bases. CDR3 sequence: CASSLGEGNQETQYF. CDR3 nucleotides: TGTGCCAGCAGTTTGGGGGAGGGAAACCAAGAGACCCAGTACTTC.